These T cell receptor beta chains were read from a single sample in a study of blood T cell repertoires in COVID-19. The assay was immunoSEQ multiplex PCR, and TCRdb's table has in-frame clones only and misses some. The data hold about 220,000 clones, with about 88% observed a single time. Specimen: peripheral blood. Every receptor here comes from a man between 50 and 59 years old who had recovered from COVID-19. CDR3s include the opening cysteine and the closing phenylalanine or tryptophan. Each record gives: J gene, V gene, D gene, clone size, CDR3 DNA, CDR3 protein. D genes are given only for firm matches. Part of the rows lack a size; the others show once, few, many or a class for expanded clones.

j_call: TRBJ2-7
v_call: TRBV24-1
d_call: TRBD1
clone_size: few
cdr3_nt: TGTGCCACCACCCAAGGGACAGAGATCTACGAGCAGTACTTC
cdr3_aa: CATTQGTEIYEQYF

j_call: TRBJ1-1
v_call: TRBV4-2
d_call: .
clone_size: few
cdr3_nt: TGTGCCAGCAGCCAAGTGGGTTTTGGGGGGAACGAGAACACTGAAGCTTTCTTT
cdr3_aa: CASSQVGFGGNENTEAFF

j_call: TRBJ1-1
v_call: TRBV25-1
d_call: TRBD1
clone_size: .
cdr3_nt: TGTGCCAGCAGGCGGGACAGGGGCCTCGACACTGAAGCTTTCTTT
cdr3_aa: CASRRDRGLDTEAFF

j_call: TRBJ1-5
v_call: TRBV15
d_call: TRBD1
clone_size: .
cdr3_nt: TGTGCCACTACATCAGACAGGGGTCAGCCCCAGCATTTT
cdr3_aa: CATTSDRGQPQHF

j_call: TRBJ1-4
v_call: TRBV9
d_call: .
clone_size: .
cdr3_nt: TGTGCCAGCAGCCCCACGGGGGGGGCAGTTAATGAAAAACTGTTTTTT
cdr3_aa: CASSPTGGAVNEKLFF

j_call: TRBJ2-7
v_call: TRBV19
d_call: TRBD2
clone_size: .
cdr3_nt: TGTGCCAGTAGTAGGGCTAGCGGGATAGACGAGCAGTACTTC
cdr3_aa: CASSRASGIDEQYF

j_call: TRBJ2-1
v_call: TRBV28
d_call: TRBD2
clone_size: .
cdr3_nt: TGTGCCAGCAGTTTTGGTGGGACTAGCGGGAGGTATGAGCAGTTCTTC
cdr3_aa: CASSFGGTSGRYEQFF

j_call: TRBJ1-6
v_call: TRBV27
d_call: .
clone_size: once
cdr3_nt: TGTGCCAGCACCCACCAGGGAGGAGTGTCACCCCTCCACTTT
cdr3_aa: CASTHQGGVSPLHF

j_call: TRBJ1-1
v_call: TRBV7-2
d_call: TRBD1
clone_size: .
cdr3_nt: TGTGCCAGCAGCTTAGCGGGACGCTACACAGGGGGCGCAGCTTTCTTT
cdr3_aa: CASSLAGRYTGGAAFF

j_call: TRBJ1-5
v_call: TRBV19
d_call: .
clone_size: once
cdr3_nt: TGTGCCAGTAAGCTGACGACAGCCCCAACTCAGCCCCAGCATTTT
cdr3_aa: CASKLTTAPTQPQHF